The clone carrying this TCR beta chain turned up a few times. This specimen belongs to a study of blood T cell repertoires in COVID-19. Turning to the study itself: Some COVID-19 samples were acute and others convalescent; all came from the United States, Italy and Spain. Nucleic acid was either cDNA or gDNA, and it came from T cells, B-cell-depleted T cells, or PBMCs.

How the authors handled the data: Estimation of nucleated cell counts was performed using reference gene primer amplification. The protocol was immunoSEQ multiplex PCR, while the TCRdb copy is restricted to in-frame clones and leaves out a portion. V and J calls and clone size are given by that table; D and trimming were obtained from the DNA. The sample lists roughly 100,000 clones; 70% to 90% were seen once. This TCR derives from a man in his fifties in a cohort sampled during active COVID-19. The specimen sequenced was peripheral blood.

The CDR3 DNA reads TGCGCCAGCAGCCAAGATACGGGGGGAACTAACTATGGCTACACCTTC. Protein product: CASSQDTGGTNYGYTF. This chain uses TRBV4-3 with TRBJ1-2; a weak D match, TRBD1 (5 bases). The CDR3 covers 16 residues. CDR1 is LGHNA and CDR2 is YSLEER in the germline V gene. V lost 0 bases and J 0 bases, leaving 11 bases between the germline ends.